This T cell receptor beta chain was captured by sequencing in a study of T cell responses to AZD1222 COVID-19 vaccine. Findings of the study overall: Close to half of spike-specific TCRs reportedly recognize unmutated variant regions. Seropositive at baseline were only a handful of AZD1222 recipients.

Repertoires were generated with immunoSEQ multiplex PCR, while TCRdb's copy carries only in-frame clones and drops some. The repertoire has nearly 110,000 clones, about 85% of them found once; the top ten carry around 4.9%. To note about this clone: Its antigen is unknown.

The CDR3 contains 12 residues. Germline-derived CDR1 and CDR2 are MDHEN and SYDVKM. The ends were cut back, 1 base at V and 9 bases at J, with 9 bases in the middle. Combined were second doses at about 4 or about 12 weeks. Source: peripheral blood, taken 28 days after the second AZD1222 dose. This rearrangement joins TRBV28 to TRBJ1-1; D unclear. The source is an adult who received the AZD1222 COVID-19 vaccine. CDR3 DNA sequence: TGTGCCAGCAGTTTATCACCCGAAAAAGCTTTCTTT. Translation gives CASSLSPEKAFF.